One T cell receptor beta chain is described in this entry. The sample belongs to a study of blood T cell repertoires in COVID-19. Study as a whole: Samples representing acute and convalescent COVID-19 were sourced from the United States, Italy and Spain. From T cells, B-cell-depleted T cells, or PBMCs came the material, which was cDNA or gDNA.

The V gene's germline CDR1 is KGHSH and CDR2 LQKENI. The CDR3 is made up of 16 amino acids. V lost 2 bases to trimming and J lost 0 bases, with 11 bases between them. Categorization into cohorts depended on clinical history that participants reported. TCRdb keeps only in-frame clones here, not all; method: immunoSEQ multiplex PCR. The sample gives around 250,000 clones, under 90% of which show up once; less than 20% is in the top ten. The chain couples TRBV18 to TRBJ1-3; D uncertain. The sequenced sample was PBMCs or T cells enriched from blood (not recorded which). The TCR was taken from a man younger than 35 who had recovered from COVID-19. CDR3 region: CASSPSRDFSGNTIYF. In DNA form, the CDR3 reads TGTGCCAGCTCACCATCGAGAGATTTCTCTGGAAACACCATATATTTT.